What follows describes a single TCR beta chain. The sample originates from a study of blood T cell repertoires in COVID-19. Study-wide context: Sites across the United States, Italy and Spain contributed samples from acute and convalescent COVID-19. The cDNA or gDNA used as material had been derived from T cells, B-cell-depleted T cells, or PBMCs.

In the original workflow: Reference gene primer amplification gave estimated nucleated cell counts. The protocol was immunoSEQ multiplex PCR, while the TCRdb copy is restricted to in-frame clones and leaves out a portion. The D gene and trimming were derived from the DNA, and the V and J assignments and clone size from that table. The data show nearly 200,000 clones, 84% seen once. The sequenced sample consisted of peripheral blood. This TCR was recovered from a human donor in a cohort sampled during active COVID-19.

This chain's CDR3 is CASSGGSKETQYF. The DNA of the CDR3 is TGTGCCAGCAGCGGTGGCAGTAAAGAGACCCAGTACTTC. The chain employs TRBV7-2 and TRBJ2-5; D is uncertain. Germline V gene lookup returns CDR1 SGHTA and CDR2 FQGNSA. Trimming left V 5 bases short and J 3 bases short, with 10 bases between. CDR3 size: 13 residues.